This passage covers 14 T cell receptor beta chains from one sample sequenced in a study of blood T cell repertoires in COVID-19. Assay: immunoSEQ multiplex PCR; the TCRdb copy retains only in-frame clones and omits some. The table records some 80,000 clones, more than 80% of them present only once. The sample comprised peripheral blood. The receptor set was obtained from a woman of 80 years or more with acute or convalescent COVID-19.

This rearrangement joins TRBV6-5 to TRBJ2-7, with a weak D call TRBD2 (6 bases). The V and J ends lost 8 bases and 4 bases respectively, with 9 bases between them. This CDR3 comprises 11 residues. CDR1 MNHEY and CDR2 SVGAGI come from the germline V gene. The CDR3 coding sequence is TGTGCCAGCTCGCGGGGTTACGAGCAGTACTTC. It translates to CASSRGYEQYF.

The genes are TRBV6-2 or TRBV6-3 and TRBJ2-7; the match to TRBD1 covers 8 bases. Germline assignment: CDR1 MNHEY and CDR2 SVGEGT. V gave up 6 bases and J gave up 3 bases; unmatched junction bases: 13. This CDR3 spans 16 amino acids. The CDR3 sequence is CASSFPLGQGSYEQYF. As DNA, the CDR3 is TGTGCCAGCAGCTTCCCCTTAGGACAGGGAAGCTACGAGCAGTACTTC.

The chain combines TRBV5-5 with TRBJ1-2; D is uncertain. V lost 3 bases and J lost 3, with 18 bases in between. From germline, CDR1 is SGHKS and CDR2 YYEKEE (reference sequence). The CDR3 covers 16 residues. CDR3 in amino acids: CASSSDRQDAYYGYTF. Written as DNA, the CDR3 is TGTGCCAGCAGCTCGGATCGACAAGACGCCTACTATGGCTACACCTTC. The variable domain in full, completed from reference TRBV5-5 and TRBJ1-2, reads DAGVTQSPTHLIKTRGQQVTLRCSPISGHKSVSWYQQVLGQGPQFIFQYYEKEERGRGNFPDRFSARQFPNYSSELNVNALLLGDSALYLCASSSDRQDAYYGYTFGSGTRLTVV.

The V and J genes are TRBV2 and TRBJ2-2; D might be TRBD2 (7 bases). The germline V and J ends were trimmed by 2 bases and 7 bases, with 17 bases remaining between them. From germline, CDR1 is SNHLY and CDR2 FYNNEI. The CDR3 spans 16 residues. CDR3 sequence reads: CASSESRGARVGELFF. CDR3 DNA: TGTGCCAGCAGTGAATCCCGGGGGGCGCGAGTCGGGGAGCTGTTTTTT.

This clone was observed once. V and J are TRBV5-6 and TRBJ2-7; no reliable D call. Germline CDR1 and CDR2: SGHDT and YYEEEE. V shed 3 bases and J shed 2 bases, with 12 bases lying between them. This CDR3 region has 14 residues. In DNA form, the CDR3 reads TGTGCCAGCAGCTCCTATGTGCAGGCCTACGAGCAGTACTTC. It specifies CASSSYVQAYEQYF.

This clone was counted between two and nine times. The chain uses TRBV3-1 (or the pseudogene TRBV3-2) and TRBJ2-5; the D gene is possibly TRBD2 (6 bases). V was trimmed by 4 bases and J by 5 bases, leaving 14 bases between them. The CDR3 runs to 14 residues. Germline V gene sequence: CDR1 LGHDT, CDR2 YNNKEL (reference sequence). This CDR3 is CASSPTPGDETQYF. In DNA form, the CDR3 reads TGTGCCAGCAGCCCTACGCCGGGGGACGAGACCCAGTACTTC.

V gene TRBV5-6 combines with J gene TRBJ1-2; TRBD1 is a possible D gene (5 bases). CDR1 SGHDT and CDR2 YYEEEE come from the germline V gene. Trimming stripped 1 base from V and 8 bases from J, with 18 bases between. The CDR3 runs to 15 residues. The CDR3 region has the DNA TGTGCCAGCAGCTTGAGCGCCAGGGTGCAGGACGGCTACACCTTC. It specifies CASSLSARVQDGYTF.

A few counts support this clone. The gene calls are TRBV9 and TRBJ2-1; D is perhaps TRBD2 (6 bases). V was trimmed by 5 bases and J by 13 bases, leaving 19 bases between them. There are 13 residues in the CDR3. The germline V gene has CDR1 SGDLS and CDR2 YYNGEE. Here the CDR3 reads CASSPAWRDSQFF. The DNA for the CDR3 is TGTGCCAGCAGTCCCGCGTGGAGGGACTCACAGTTCTTC. Based on the CDR3 plus reference TRBV9 and TRBJ2-1, the full variable domain is DSGVTQTPKHLITATGQRVTLRCSPRSGDLSVYWYQQSLDQGLQFLIQYYNGEERAKGNILERFSAQQFPDLHSELNLSSLELGDSALYFCASSPAWRDSQFFGPGTRLTVL.

This clone was observed a single time. The chain joins TRBV7-9 to TRBJ1-2; the match to TRBD1 covers 7 bases. The germline gives CDR1 SEHNR, CDR2 FQNEAQ (reference sequence). The CDR3 has 15 amino acids. V was pared by 1 base and J by 0 bases, with 2 bases of the junction left unmatched. In nucleotides, the CDR3 is TGTGCCAGCAGCTTAGAGACAGGGCCTAACTATGGCTACACCTTC. Residues: CASSLETGPNYGYTF.

The chain has TRBV6-5 and TRBJ1-2; TRBD1 matches at 8 bases. With 6 bases clipped from V and 3 bases from J, the junction kept 3 bases outside the gene matches. This CDR3 has 13 residues. Germline V gene data show CDR1 as MNHEY and CDR2 as SVGAGI. CDR3 nucleotides: TGTGCCAGCAGCGCAGGGGGCCACTATGGCTACACCTTC. It translates to CASSAGGHYGYTF.

The chain carries TRBV19 and TRBJ1-2; D is uncertain. V lost 3 bases, J lost 4 bases, and 12 bases lay in between. The V gene's germline CDR1 is LNHDA and CDR2 SQIVND (reference sequence). The CDR3 spans 14 residues. The CDR3 spells CASSMVLEGYGYTF. CDR3 sequence (DNA): TGTGCCAGTAGTATGGTATTGGAGGGCTATGGCTACACCTTC.

V usage is TRBV7-6 and J usage is TRBJ2-1; D possibly corresponds to TRBD1 (6 bases). The V and J ends lost 2 bases and 5 bases respectively, with 13 bases between them. The CDR3 totals 15 residues. In germline, CDR1 is SGHVS, CDR2 FNYEAQ. CDR3 bases: TGTGCCAGCAGCTTACAGGGGAGTTTCCACAATGAGCAGTTCTTC. This sequence encodes CASSLQGSFHNEQFF.

The chain employs TRBV7-8 and TRBJ1-3; D gene ambiguous. The V gene lost 6 bases and the J gene lost 0 bases, with 18 bases spanning the gap. CDR3 length: 17 amino acids. Germline CDR1 SGHVS, CDR2 FQNEAQ. The DNA for the CDR3 is TGTGCCAGCAGTTCTACAAGGAGGCAGAACTCTGGAAACACCATATATTTT. Translated: CASSSTRRQNSGNTIYF.

The chain is built from TRBV6-5 and TRBJ2-1; D perhaps matches TRBD2 (5 bases). With 0 bases removed from V and 7 bases from J, the gap between germline ends came to 7 bases. The CDR3 is made up of 13 amino acids. The germline gives CDR1 MNHEY, CDR2 SVGAGI. In nucleotides, the CDR3 is TGTGCCAGCAGTTACTCGGAGGATAATGAGCAGTTCTTC. Amino acids: CASSYSEDNEQFF.